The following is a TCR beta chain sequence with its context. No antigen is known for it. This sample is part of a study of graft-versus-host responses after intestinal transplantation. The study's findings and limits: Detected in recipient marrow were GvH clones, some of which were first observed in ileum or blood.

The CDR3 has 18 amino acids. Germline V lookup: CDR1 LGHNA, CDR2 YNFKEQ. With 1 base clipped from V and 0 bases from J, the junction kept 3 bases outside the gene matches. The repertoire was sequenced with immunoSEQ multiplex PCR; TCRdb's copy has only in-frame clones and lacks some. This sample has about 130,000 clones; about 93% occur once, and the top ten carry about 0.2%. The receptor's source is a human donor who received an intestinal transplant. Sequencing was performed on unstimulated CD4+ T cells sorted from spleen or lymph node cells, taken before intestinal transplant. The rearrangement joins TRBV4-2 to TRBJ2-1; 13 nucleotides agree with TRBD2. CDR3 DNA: TGTGCCAGCAGCCAAGGACTAGCGGGAGGTTTCTCCTACAATGAGCAGTTCTTC. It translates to CASSQGLAGGFSYNEQFF.